One sample yielded the 26 T cell receptor beta chains listed below, sequenced in a study of radiotherapy plus CTLA-4 blockade in lung cancer. Data came from immunoSEQ multiplex PCR; TCRdb stores just in-frame clones and leaves some out. The sample carries roughly 50,000 clones, approximately 76% recorded once. Here the sequenced sample was peripheral blood, taken from a patient treated with radiotherapy plus ipilimumab. The receptor source for this set is a human donor with non-small cell lung cancer who had stable disease on radiotherapy plus ipilimumab.

The chain joins TRBV6-1 to TRBJ2-7, with 7 bases aligning to TRBD1. CDR1 is MNHNS and CDR2 is SASEGT in the germline V gene. This CDR3 has 13 amino acids. V lost 5 bases and J lost 6; bases outside the gene matches: 7. The CDR3 loop reads CASSPLQGFEQYV. Here the CDR3 DNA reads TGTGCCAGCAGTCCCCTACAGGGGTTCGAGCAGTACGTC.

The chain joins TRBV7-2 to TRBJ1-5; 7 positions match TRBD1. The germline CDR1 and CDR2 sequences are SGHTA and FQGNSA. The V segment lost 3 bases and the J segment 3 bases; nucleotides outside the gene matches: 2. There are 14 residues in the CDR3. Written as DNA, the CDR3 is TGTGCCAGCAGCTTGACAGGGCCCAATCAGCCCCAGCATTTT. Protein: CASSLTGPNQPQHF.

This chain joins TRBV2 and TRBJ2-5; D is undetermined. From germline, CDR1 is SNHLY and CDR2 FYNNEI. The CDR3 is made up of 11 amino acids. The V gene lost 4 bases and the J gene lost 3 bases, with 3 bases spanning the gap. Here the CDR3 reads CASSVEETQYF. The CDR3 coding sequence is TGTGCCAGCAGTGTCGAAGAGACCCAGTACTTC. The whole variable domain, filled in from reference TRBV2 and TRBJ2-5, reads EPEVTQTPSHQVTQMGQEVILRCVPISNHLYFYWYRQILGQKVEFLVSFYNNEISEKSEIFDDQFSVERPDGSNFTLKIRSTKLEDSAMYFCASSVEETQYFGPGTRLLVL.

The J gene is TRBJ1-6, the V gene TRBV6-5; no clear D. V dropped 5 bases and J dropped 9 bases, with 11 bases sitting between them. The CDR3 length is 13 residues. CDR1 is MNHEY and CDR2 is SVGAGI in the germline V gene. The CDR3 region has the DNA TGTGCCAGCAGTGAAGGCCTTTTTTCACCCCTCCACTTT. Translation gives CASSEGLFSPLHF.

V usage is TRBV5-1 and J usage is TRBJ2-1; D might be TRBD1 (6 bases). The CDR3 sequence is 14 residues long. The germline V gene encodes CDR1 SGHRS and CDR2 YFSETQ. V gave up 4 bases and J gave up 4 bases, with 12 bases separating them. In nucleotides, the CDR3 is TGCGCCAGCAGCCCAAAGGACAGTTACAATGAGCAGTTCTTC. Residues: CASSPKDSYNEQFF. The full variable domain, completed using reference TRBV5-1 and TRBJ2-1, is KAGVTQTPRYLIKTRGQQVTLSCSPISGHRSVSWYQQTPGQGLQFLFEYFSETQRNKGNFPGRFSGRQFSNSRSEMNVSTLELGDSALYLCASSPKDSYNEQFFGPGTRLTVL.

V is TRBV7-3 and J is TRBJ1-2, with 7 nucleotides matching TRBD1. The CDR3 is 14 amino acids. The V and J ends lost 5 bases and 7 bases, in that order; junction bases with no gene match: 10. Germline CDR1 SGHTA, CDR2 FQGTGA. For the CDR3, the DNA is TGTGCCAGCAGCGAACAGGGGACAGCAAGTGGCTACACCTTC. It specifies CASSEQGTASGYTF.

The chain carries TRBV10-3 and TRBJ1-1, with D maybe TRBD1 (6 bases). Germline CDR1 and CDR2: ENHRY and SYGVKD. The CDR3 totals 13 residues. Trimming removed 10 bases at V and 0 bases at J, with 12 bases between. Written as DNA, the CDR3 is TGTGCCACCTGGGACAACATGAACACTGAAGCTTTCTTT. This codes for CATWDNMNTEAFF.

V and J are TRBV7-9 and TRBJ2-7, with D unresolved. This CDR3 contains 13 residues. The germline CDR1 and CDR2 sequences are SEHNR and FQNEAQ (reference sequence). Trimming took 4 bases from V and 6 from J, leaving 13 bases between them. CDR3 protein: CASSSTPGREQYF. CDR3 nucleotides: TGTGCCAGCAGCTCCACCCCCGGGCGCGAGCAGTACTTC.

The gene calls are TRBV15 and TRBJ1-5; no reliable D call. CDR3 length equals 15 residues. The germline V gene encodes CDR1 LNHNV and CDR2 YYDKDF (reference sequence). The V gene lost 0 bases and the J gene lost 4 bases, with 10 bases spanning the gap. The CDR3 coding sequence is TGTGCCACCAGCAGAGAACAGACCTCAAATCAGCCCCAGCATTTT. This encodes CATSREQTSNQPQHF. Full variable domain (outside the CDR3, taken from reference TRBV15 and TRBJ1-5): DAMVIQNPRYQVTQFGKPVTLSCSQTLNHNVMYWYQQKSSQAPKLLFHYYDKDFNNEADTPDNFQSRRPNTSFCFLDIRSPGLGDTAMYLCATSREQTSNQPQHFGDGTRLSIL.

The chain uses TRBV10-3 and TRBJ2-3; 8 positions match TRBD2. The CDR3 is made up of 15 amino acids. The V segment lost 2 bases and the J segment 1 base; nucleotides outside the gene matches: 2. CDR1 is ENHRY and CDR2 is SYGVKD in the germline V gene. CDR3 protein: CAISENGGGTDTQYF. The CDR3 nucleotides read TGTGCCATCAGTGAGAACGGGGGGGGCACAGATACGCAGTATTTT.

The CDR3, as DNA: TGTGCCAGCAGCCCGGGGGTCACCGGGGAGCTGTTTTTT. This gives the protein CASSPGVTGELFF. The chain combines TRBV13 with TRBJ2-2; D may be TRBD2 (6 bases). The V end was cut by 5 bases, the J end by 4 bases, with 8 bases between. CDR3 size: 13 residues. CDR1 is PRHDT, CDR2 FYEKMQ, per germline (reference sequence).

V is TRBV10-2 and J is TRBJ1-1, with D perhaps TRBD1 (5 bases). Germline V gives CDR1 WSHSY, CDR2 SAAADI. The CDR3 is 12 amino acids. V lost 6 bases to trimming and J lost 5 bases, with 10 bases between them. The CDR3 here is CASSAGRTEAFF. In DNA form, the CDR3 reads TGCGCCAGCAGCGCAGGGAGAACTGAAGCTTTCTTT.

V gene TRBV19 combines with J gene TRBJ2-7, with 9 nucleotides matching TRBD1. CDR1 is LNHDA, CDR2 SQIVND, per germline (reference sequence). This CDR3 region has 14 residues. Trimming took 4 bases from V and 3 from J; bases not matched to a gene: 4. The CDR3 here is CASSTGQGNYEQYV. The CDR3 DNA reads as TGTGCCAGTAGTACCGGACAGGGGAACTACGAGCAGTACGTC.

The chain combines TRBV5-1 with TRBJ2-1; D may correspond to TRBD1 or TRBD2 (5 bases each). The CDR3 has 13 residues. Germline V gene data show CDR1 as SGHRS and CDR2 as YFSETQ. Trimming took off 6 bases at V and 5 bases at J, with 12 bases between the two ends. As DNA, the CDR3 is TGCGCCAGCAAAAGGGGAGAGAACAATGAGCAGTTCTTC. Its translation is CASKRGENNEQFF.

The chain links TRBV19 to TRBJ1-5; D ambiguous. From germline, CDR1 is LNHDA and CDR2 SQIVND (reference sequence). The CDR3 covers 13 residues. Deletions cut 6 bases from V and 6 bases from J, with 12 bases between. CDR3 sequence: CASSEGMGQPQHF. CDR3 in DNA: TGTGCCAGTAGCGAGGGAATGGGTCAGCCCCAGCATTTT. The full variable domain, with the rest looked up from reference TRBV19 and TRBJ1-5, is DGGITQSPKYLFRKEGQNVTLSCEQNLNHDAMYWYRQDPGQGLRLIYYSQIVNDFQKGDIAEGYSVSREKKESFPLTVTSAQKNPTAFYLCASSEGMGQPQHFGDGTRLSIL.

This chain joins TRBV6-5 and TRBJ2-5; weak D call: TRBD2 (5 bases). V gave up 4 bases and J gave up 1 base, with 10 bases separating them. Germline V CDR1 and CDR2: MNHEY, SVGAGI. The CDR3 has 14 amino acids. CDR3 nucleotides: TGTGCCAGCAGTTTTAACCGGGGCCAAGAGACCCAGTACTTC. This gives the protein CASSFNRGQETQYF.

CDR3 sequence (DNA): TGTGCCAGCAGTCAGGGGGGCCGGAATGAGCAGTTCTTC. It yields the protein CASSQGGRNEQFF. The rearrangement links TRBV2 to TRBJ2-1; maybe TRBD1 (7 bases). The CDR3 has 13 residues. Trimming took 5 bases from V and 7 from J, leaving 12 bases between them. Germline CDR1 and CDR2: SNHLY and FYNNEI.

The chain couples TRBV6-1 to TRBJ1-5; 7 bases line up with TRBD1. The CDR3 covers 15 residues. With 7 bases clipped from V and 0 bases from J, the junction kept 6 bases outside the gene matches. Germline-derived CDR1 and CDR2 are MNHNS and SASEGT. CDR3: CASTRGDLSNQPQHF. CDR3 nucleotides: TGTGCCAGCACCAGGGGGGATCTTAGCAATCAGCCCCAGCATTTT.

The chain combines TRBV5-1 with TRBJ1-5; TRBD1 is a possible D gene (6 bases). The ends were cut back, 0 bases at V and 4 bases at J, with 11 bases in the middle. CDR1 and CDR2 (germline): SGHRS, YFSETQ. The CDR3 has 15 residues. The CDR3 nucleotides are TGCGCCAGCAGCTTGGGCGGACAGACGAATCAGCCCCAGCATTTT. It codes for CASSLGGQTNQPQHF.

V usage is TRBV25-1 and J usage is TRBJ1-2, with TRBD1 as a possible D gene (6 bases). Germline CDR1 MGHDK, CDR2 SYGVNS. Trimming took 3 bases from V and 3 from J, leaving 8 bases between them. The CDR3 loop spans 13 amino acids. The DNA for the CDR3 is TGTGCCAGCAGTGACAACAGGGACTATGGCTACACCTTC. Protein: CASSDNRDYGYTF.

The CDR3 DNA reads TGCGCCAGCAGCTTGACCCGGACCGGGGAGCTGTTTTTT. It encodes CASSLTRTGELFF. The chain couples TRBV5-1 to TRBJ2-2; D unresolved. The germline gives CDR1 SGHRS, CDR2 YFSETQ. V was cut by 1 base and J by 5 bases, with 6 bases left in between. The CDR3 spans 13 residues. The full variable domain, in which reference TRBV5-1 and TRBJ2-2 provide the parts outside the CDR3, is KAGVTQTPRYLIKTRGQQVTLSCSPISGHRSVSWYQQTPGQGLQFLFEYFSETQRNKGNFPGRFSGRQFSNSRSEMNVSTLELGDSALYLCASSLTRTGELFFGEGSRLTVL.

On this clone itself: Germline is not matched at one junction end, which may reflect a read error. The V call is TRBV6-7, the J call TRBJ2-1; 9 bases align to TRBD2. TRBV6-7 is sorted into the ORF group, with uncertain function. The CDR3 is 16 amino acids. The CDR3 loop is CARSYWGGGANNEQFF. DNA of the CDR3: TGTGCCCGCAGTTACTGGGGCGGGGGGGCAAACAATGAGCAGTTCTTC.

This chain joins TRBV28 and TRBJ1-4, with D hard to call. The V gene lost 8 bases and the J gene lost 11 bases, with 9 bases spanning the gap. Germline lookup yields CDR1 MDHEN and CDR2 SYDVKM. The CDR3 loop spans 10 amino acids. CDR3 residues: CASGEWKLFF. DNA for the CDR3: TGTGCCAGCGGGGAGTGGAAACTGTTTTTT. The full variable domain, its missing parts supplied by reference TRBV28 and TRBJ1-4, is DVKVTQSSRYLVKRTGEKVFLECVQDMDHENMFWYRQDPGLGLRLIYFSYDVKMKEKGDIPEGYSVSREKKERFSLILESASTNQTSMYLCASGEWKLFFGSGTQLSVL.

V and J are TRBV28 and TRBJ1-2; D might be TRBD1 (5 bases). CDR3 length equals 12 residues. Germline V lookup: CDR1 MDHEN, CDR2 SYDVKM. The V and J ends lost 5 bases and 8 bases respectively, with 12 bases between them. CDR3 amino acids: CASSLQGRGYTF. The CDR3 bases are TGTGCCAGCAGTCTCCAGGGACGCGGCTACACCTTC.

The chain carries TRBV5-1 and TRBJ1-4, with 7 bases lining up with TRBD1. Germline V lookup: CDR1 SGHRS, CDR2 YFSETQ. This CDR3 has 17 residues. V was clipped by 4 bases and J by 2 bases; unmatched bases: 11. The CDR3 here is CASSPRGGGSTNEKLFF. CDR3 DNA: TGCGCCAGCAGCCCCCGGGGAGGGGGCTCTACTAATGAAAAACTGTTTTTT. The variable domain in full, with the rest retrieved from reference TRBV5-1 and TRBJ1-4, is KAGVTQTPRYLIKTRGQQVTLSCSPISGHRSVSWYQQTPGQGLQFLFEYFSETQRNKGNFPGRFSGRQFSNSRSEMNVSTLELGDSALYLCASSPRGGGSTNEKLFFGSGTQLSVL.

This clone was seen a handful of times. This chain uses TRBV7-2 with TRBJ1-2; D remains ambiguous. The germline CDR1 and CDR2 sequences are SGHTA and FQGNSA. The V end lost 2 bases, the J end lost 1 base, and 14 bases lay between the germline ends. The CDR3 runs 16 residues. The CDR3 nucleotides are TGTGCCAGCAGCTTAAATCGTCTGGGCGGTAACTATGGCTACACCTTC. This gives the protein CASSLNRLGGNYGYTF.